This T cell receptor (beta chain) was recorded in a study of T cells in Graves' hyperthyroidism and ophthalmopathy. This clonotype was seen repeatedly, ten times or more. Its target is unknown. General observations from the study: Ophthalmopathy onset followed model prediction by a median around 6.9 months.

Not enrolled were patients with uncontrolled infection, other autoimmune disease, pregnancy or lactation. Germline CDR1 reads MDHEN; CDR2 reads SYDVKM. V was pared by 4 bases and J by 4 bases, with 14 bases between. This CDR3 contains 14 residues. Researchers took RNA transcripts and amplified the TCR beta CDR3 regions from them. The HTBI primer set served for first-round RT-PCR of the TCR CDR3. TCRdb ran MiXCR on the multiplex PCR reads and lists one entry per CDR3 protein. The data show hundreds of thousands of distinct CDR3 sequences, 14% seen once. What was sequenced was blood. This receptor was identified in a woman aged 25 to 39 with Graves' hyperthyroidism that later progressed to Graves' ophthalmopathy. V and J are TRBV28 and TRBJ2-7; D is undetermined. The chain's CDR3 is CASSSRLRQYEQYF. The CDR3 DNA follows: TGTGCCAGCAGTTCAAGGTTGCGTCAATACGAGCAGTACTTC.